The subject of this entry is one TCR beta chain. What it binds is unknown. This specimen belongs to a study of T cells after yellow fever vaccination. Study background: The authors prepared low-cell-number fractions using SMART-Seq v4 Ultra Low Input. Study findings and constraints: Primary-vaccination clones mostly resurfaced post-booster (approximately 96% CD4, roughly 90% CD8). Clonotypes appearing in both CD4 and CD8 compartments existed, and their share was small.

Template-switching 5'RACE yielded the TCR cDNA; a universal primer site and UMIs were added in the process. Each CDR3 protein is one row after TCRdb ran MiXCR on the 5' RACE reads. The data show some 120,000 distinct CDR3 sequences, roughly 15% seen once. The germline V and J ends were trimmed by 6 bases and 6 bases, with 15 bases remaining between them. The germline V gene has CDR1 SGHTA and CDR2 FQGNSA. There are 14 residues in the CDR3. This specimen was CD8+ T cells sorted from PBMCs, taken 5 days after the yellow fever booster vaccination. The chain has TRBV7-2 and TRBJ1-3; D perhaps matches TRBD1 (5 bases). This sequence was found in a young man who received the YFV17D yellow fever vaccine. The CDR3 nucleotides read TGTGCCAGCAGGCGACAGACCCTTGAAAACACCATATATTTT. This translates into CASRRQTLENTIYF.